The T cell receptor (beta chain) under discussion was sequenced for a study of shared clonotypes between healthy human individuals. General study findings and limits: Naive CD4 clonotypes were shared across several donors at around 5%. Sampling covered nothing but blood. Tissue TCR repertoires likely differ from those found in blood.

Germline assignment: CDR1 MDHEN and CDR2 SYDVKM. The V gene end was trimmed by 5 bases and the J gene end by 2 bases; junction bases not matched to a gene: 14. The CDR3 spans 17 residues. Naive CD8 cells, CD45RO-negative and positively selected for CCR7, excluded terminally differentiated effector memory CD45RA+ cells. In regard to this clone: Its target is not known.

The assay was immunoSEQ multiplex PCR, and TCRdb's table has in-frame clones only and misses some. The table shows 2 million to 2.5 million clones, with about 92% occurring only once. The gene calls are TRBV28 and TRBJ2-5; 7 positions match TRBD2. The specimen sequenced was naive CD8+ T cells from PBMCs. This sequence was found in a man aged 18 to 29 in good health. Some clones in this sample may be carry-over from other donors' samples. CDR3 DNA sequence: TGTGCCAGCAGTCCCCCCTTGGGAGGGAGTTATCAAGAGACCCAGTACTTC. Its protein is CASSPPLGGSYQETQYF.